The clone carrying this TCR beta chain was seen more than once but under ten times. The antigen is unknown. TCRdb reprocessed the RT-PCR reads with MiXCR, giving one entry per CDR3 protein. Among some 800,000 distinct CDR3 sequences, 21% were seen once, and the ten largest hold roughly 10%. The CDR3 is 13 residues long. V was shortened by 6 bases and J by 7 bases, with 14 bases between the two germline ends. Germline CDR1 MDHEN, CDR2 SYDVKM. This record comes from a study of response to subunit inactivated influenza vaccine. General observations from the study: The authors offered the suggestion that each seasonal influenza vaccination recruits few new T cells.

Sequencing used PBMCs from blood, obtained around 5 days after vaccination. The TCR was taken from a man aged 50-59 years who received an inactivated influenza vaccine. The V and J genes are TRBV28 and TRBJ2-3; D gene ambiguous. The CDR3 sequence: CASSPVLPNTQYF. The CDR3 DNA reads TGTGCCAGCAGCCCGGTACTCCCGAATACGCAGTATTTT.